Below, 23 T cell receptor beta chains from the same sample are listed, as sequenced in a study of OX40 agonist ivuxolimab in advanced cancers. Method: immunoSEQ multiplex PCR; TCRdb's copy keeps in-frame clones and lacks some. The top ten hold 6.5% to 8% of the sample, which has around 83,000 clones, about 88% seen once. The source was CD4+ or CD8+ T cells sorted from blood, collected in a trial of the OX40 agonist ivuxolimab. The source is an adult with an advanced solid tumor such as melanoma, head and neck, liver or kidney cancer.

The V and J genes are TRBV27 and TRBJ2-3; TRBD2 is a possible D gene (6 bases). Looked up from germline, CDR1 is MNHEY and CDR2 is SMNVEV (reference sequence). The V gene lost 3 bases and the J gene lost 0 bases, with 10 bases spanning the gap. This CDR3 region has 15 residues. As DNA, the CDR3 is TGTGCCAGCAGTTTTGGGGGGACTAGCACAGATACGCAGTATTTT. Protein: CASSFGGTSTDTQYF.

This clone was seen a handful of times. This chain joins TRBV4-1 and TRBJ2-2; 9 bases map to TRBD2. J was trimmed by 3 bases and V by 0 bases; bases with no gene match: 8. This CDR3 is built from 18 residues. Looked up from germline, CDR1 is MGHRA and CDR2 is YSYEKL. CDR3 amino acids: CASSQDPGLASDTGELFF. Here the CDR3 DNA reads TGCGCCAGCAGCCAAGATCCTGGACTAGCGAGCGACACCGGGGAGCTGTTTTTT.

The chain carries TRBV7-2 and TRBJ2-7; 7 bases map to TRBD1. The CDR3 runs 13 residues. J lost 7 bases, V lost 6 bases, and 9 bases had no gene match. Germline V gene lookup returns CDR1 SGHTA and CDR2 FQGNSA. CDR3 loop: CASSRDSQREQYF. CDR3 sequence (DNA): TGTGCCAGCAGTCGGGACAGCCAACGGGAGCAGTACTTC.

As regards this clone: The sample carries other DNA sequences with the same CDR3. This sequence joins TRBV5-6 and TRBJ1-1; perhaps TRBD1 as D (6 bases). The CDR3 spans 12 residues. CDR1 is SGHDT and CDR2 is YYEEEE in the germline V gene. V was trimmed by 1 base and J by 5 bases, leaving 6 bases between them. The DNA of the CDR3 is TGTGCCAGCAGCTTGAGGGGGACTGAAGCTTTCTTT. Translating it yields CASSLRGTEAFF.

The chain couples TRBV18 to TRBJ2-3; no firm D call. The V and J ends lost 0 bases and 2 bases respectively, with 6 bases between them. The CDR3 covers 14 residues. In germline, CDR1 is KGHSH, CDR2 LQKENI. The CDR3 nucleotides are TGTGCCAGCTCACCACCGTCTACCACAGATACGCAGTATTTT. Protein sequence: CASSPPSTTDTQYF.

CDR3 coding DNA: TGTGCCAGCAGCTACCGGACGGCCCAAGAGACCCAGTACTTC. Its translation: CASSYRTAQETQYF. V usage is TRBV11-3 and J usage is TRBJ2-5; unclear D gene. V lost 4 bases to trimming and J lost 1 base, with 10 bases between them. In germline, CDR1 is SGHNT, CDR2 YENEEA. The CDR3 runs 14 residues.

The chain has TRBV27 and TRBJ1-1; D is unresolved. Germline V gives CDR1 MNHEY, CDR2 SMNVEV (reference sequence). The V gene lost 3 bases and the J gene lost 3 bases, with 8 bases spanning the gap. The CDR3 is made up of 13 amino acids. The CDR3 is CASSLGTHTEAFF. Written as DNA, the CDR3 is TGTGCCAGCAGTTTGGGTACCCACACTGAAGCTTTCTTT.

This clone was detected once. CDR3 DNA: TGTGCCAGCAGCTTAGGGACAGGGTATTCACCCCTCCACTTT. Translating it yields CASSLGTGYSPLHF. The J gene is TRBJ1-6, the V gene TRBV7-3; 9 bases are shared with TRBD1. The length of the CDR3 is 14 residues. Germline CDR1 is SGHTA and CDR2 is FQGTGA. V was pared by 2 bases and J by 8 bases, with 1 base of the junction left unmatched.

The V gene is TRBV5-4, the J gene TRBJ2-7; possibly TRBD1 for D (5 bases). Germline loops: CDR1 SGHNT, CDR2 YYREEE (reference sequence). The CDR3 contains 13 residues. The V end lost 0 bases, the J end lost 9 bases, and 13 bases lay between the germline ends. CDR3 residues: CASSLGQGRRQYF. CDR3 in DNA: TGTGCCAGCAGCTTGGGGCAGGGAAGGAGGCAGTACTTC.

This clone was seen just once. The gene calls are TRBV19 and TRBJ2-3, with a tentative D call TRBD2 (6 bases). CDR3 length equals 14 residues. The V gene lost 8 bases and the J gene lost 4 bases, with 16 bases spanning the gap. Germline-derived CDR1 and CDR2 are LNHDA and SQIVND (reference sequence). CDR3 sequence: CASYSGSTADTQYF. CDR3 nucleotide sequence: TGTGCCAGTTACAGCGGGTCGACTGCAGATACGCAGTATTTT.

The CDR3 loop is CASSGDREANEQFF. DNA for the CDR3: TGTGCCAGCAGTGGGGATCGGGAAGCCAATGAGCAGTTCTTC. The rearrangement joins TRBV25-1 to TRBJ2-1; a possible D gene is TRBD2 (5 bases). The CDR3 is made up of 14 amino acids. Germline V lookup: CDR1 MGHDK, CDR2 SYGVNS. Trimming took off 4 bases at V and 6 bases at J, with 13 bases between the two ends.

V and J are TRBV6-1 and TRBJ1-6, with a possible D match to TRBD1 (5 bases). The CDR3 is 13 residues long. Trimming removed 5 bases at V and 8 bases at J, with 10 bases between. CDR1 and CDR2 from the germline V gene are MNHNS and SASEGT. The CDR3 region is CASSTREDSPLHF. CDR3 in DNA: TGTGCCAGCAGTACCAGGGAGGATTCACCCCTCCACTTT.

In this sample, this clone turned up once. This sequence joins TRBV5-8 and TRBJ1-1; 7 positions match TRBD1. Losses at the gene ends were 6 bases for V and 5 bases for J; bases not matched to a gene: 10. This CDR3 contains 14 residues. From germline, CDR1 is SGHTS and CDR2 YDEGEE. Here the CDR3 reads CASNRQGGRTEAFF. CDR3 in DNA: TGTGCCAGCAACCGACAGGGCGGGAGAACTGAAGCTTTCTTT.

This rearrangement joins TRBV6-1 to TRBJ2-7, with D maybe TRBD1 (6 bases). The CDR3 runs to 14 residues. Trimming left V 10 bases short and J 3 bases short, with 19 bases between. Per the germline V gene, CDR1 is MNHNS and CDR2 is SASEGT. The CDR3 sequence: CATLNGDNIYEQYF. Here the CDR3 DNA reads TGTGCCACCCTAAATGGGGACAATATCTACGAGCAGTACTTC.

The chain carries TRBV30 and TRBJ1-4; possibly TRBD1 for D (6 bases). The germline V and J ends were trimmed by 2 bases and 4 bases, with 11 bases remaining between them. The CDR3 runs to 14 residues. Germline-derived CDR1 and CDR2 are GTSNPN and SVGIG (reference sequence). CDR3 protein: CAWSTGSVNEKLFF. CDR3 DNA: TGTGCCTGGAGTACAGGGTCTGTTAATGAAAAACTGTTTTTT. The whole variable domain, remainder taken from reference TRBV30 and TRBJ1-4, is SQTIHQWPATLVQPVGSPLSLECTVEGTSNPNLYWYRQAAGRGLQLLFYSVGIGQISSEVPQNLSASRPQDRQFILSSKKLLLSDSGFYLCAWSTGSVNEKLFFGSGTQLSVL.

The gene calls are TRBV18 and TRBJ1-6, with D uncertain. The CDR3 consists of 13 residues. Germline CDR1 and CDR2: KGHSH and LQKENI. V was cut by 6 bases and J by 10 bases, with 13 bases left in between. CDR3 DNA sequence: TGTGCCAGCTCGAAAGCCCATGGGTCACCCCTCCACTTT. The encoded protein is CASSKAHGSPLHF.

Notes on this clone: One end of the junction varies from germline; a read error may be responsible. The CDR3 DNA follows: TGTGCCAGCAGCCAAGATCTCTGGACTCTATCGTTC. As protein: CASSQDLWTLSF. This chain connects TRBV14 to TRBJ2-7; D is perhaps TRBD2 (5 bases). Per the germline V gene, CDR1 is SGHDN and CDR2 is FVKESK. The CDR3 has 12 residues.

The sample holds one count of this clone. This chain links TRBV6-5 with TRBJ1-3, with D perhaps TRBD1 (5 bases). Germline V gene sequence: CDR1 MNHEY, CDR2 SVGAGI. This CDR3 contains 16 residues. Deletions cut 4 bases from V and 0 bases from J, with 13 bases between. The CDR3 region has the DNA TGTGCCAGCAGTTCCGGGACGGCAAACTCTGGAAACACCATATATTTT. Residues: CASSSGTANSGNTIYF.

The chain employs TRBV18 and TRBJ1-5; weak D call: TRBD1 (6 bases). This CDR3 spans 16 amino acids. Between the trimmed V and J ends, which lost 6 bases and 0 bases, there was a span of 15 bases. Germline assignment: CDR1 KGHSH and CDR2 LQKENI. The CDR3 nucleotides read TGTGCCAGCTCCTCGGTAGGGGGTAATAGCAATCAGCCCCAGCATTTT. Translated: CASSSVGGNSNQPQHF.

This clone is medium-sized in the sample. V is TRBV25-1 and J is TRBJ2-4; no reliable D call. CDR1 is MGHDK, CDR2 SYGVNS, per germline. The V and J ends lost 3 bases and 0 bases respectively, with 9 bases between them. This CDR3 comprises 15 residues. The CDR3 is CASSDDTKAKNIQYF. CDR3 DNA: TGTGCCAGCAGTGATGACACAAAAGCCAAAAACATTCAGTACTTC.

The chain carries TRBV9 and TRBJ2-1, with 10 bases matching TRBD2. This CDR3 region has 15 residues. Germline loops: CDR1 SGDLS, CDR2 YYNGEE. Losses at the gene ends were 8 bases for V and 3 bases for J; bases not matched to a gene: 8. CDR3 in amino acids: CASSNSGGFYNEQFF. CDR3 coding DNA: TGTGCCAGTTCTAATAGCGGGGGGTTCTACAATGAGCAGTTCTTC.

The V and J genes are TRBV5-6 and TRBJ1-1; TRBD1 is a possible D gene (6 bases). Germline assignment: CDR1 SGHDT and CDR2 YYEEEE. The CDR3 length is 14 residues. V gave up 0 bases and J gave up 9 bases, with 15 bases separating them. The chain's CDR3 is CASSLVGTRAKAFF. Here the CDR3 DNA reads TGTGCCAGCAGCTTGGTCGGGACACGAGCCAAAGCTTTCTTT.

This chain links TRBV5-1 with TRBJ2-6; a weak D match, TRBD2 (6 bases). The CDR3 is 16 residues long. Germline-derived CDR1 and CDR2 are SGHRS and YFSETQ. Trimming stripped 4 bases from V and 0 bases from J, with 11 bases between. The chain's CDR3 is CASSRRAASGANVLTF. The CDR3 coding sequence is TGCGCCAGCAGCCGGAGGGCCGCCTCTGGGGCCAACGTCCTGACTTTC.